This TCR beta chain was documented in a study of T cell changes during pregnancy in multiple sclerosis. Assay used: immunoSEQ multiplex PCR; TCRdb lists only in-frame clones, some missing. The sample contains roughly 35,000 clones, approximately 90% of which appear only once. This CDR3 has 16 amino acids. V dropped 1 base and J dropped 10; count of bases not matched to a gene: 6. The germline gives CDR1 MGHDK, CDR2 SYGVNS. The chain couples TRBV25-1 to TRBJ2-1; 14 bases line up with TRBD2. The sequence derives from a female donor with multiple sclerosis, enrolled in a pregnancy study. Source: CD8+ T cells from peripheral blood mononuclear cells, taken before pregnancy. The CDR3 region is CASSELGTSGSWEQFF. DNA for the CDR3: TGTGCCAGCAGTGAATTAGGGACTAGCGGGAGTTGGGAGCAGTTCTTC.